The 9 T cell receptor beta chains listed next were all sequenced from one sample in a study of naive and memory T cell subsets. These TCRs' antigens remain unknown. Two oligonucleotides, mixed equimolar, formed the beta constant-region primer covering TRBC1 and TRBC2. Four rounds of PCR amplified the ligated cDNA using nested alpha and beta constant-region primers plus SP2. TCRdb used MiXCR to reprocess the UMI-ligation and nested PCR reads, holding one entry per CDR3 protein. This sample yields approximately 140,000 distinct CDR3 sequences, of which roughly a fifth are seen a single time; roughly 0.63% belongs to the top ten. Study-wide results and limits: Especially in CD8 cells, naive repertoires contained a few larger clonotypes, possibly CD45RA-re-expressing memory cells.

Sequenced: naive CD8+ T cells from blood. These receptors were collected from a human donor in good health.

Here the CDR3 reads CASSDTWNEQYF. The DNA of the CDR3 is TGTGCCAGCAGCGATACGTGGAACGAGCAGTACTTC. The chain couples TRBV2 to TRBJ2-7; D gene ambiguous. V shed 6 bases and J shed 5 bases, with 11 bases lying between them. Germline CDR1 is SNHLY and CDR2 is FYNNEI. The CDR3 has 12 amino acids.

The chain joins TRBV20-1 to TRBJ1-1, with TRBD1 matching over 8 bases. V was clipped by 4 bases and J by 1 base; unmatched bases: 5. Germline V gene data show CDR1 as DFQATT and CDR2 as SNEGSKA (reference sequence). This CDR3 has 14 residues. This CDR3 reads CSANSDRANTEAFF. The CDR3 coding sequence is TGCAGTGCTAACTCGGACAGGGCGAACACTGAAGCTTTCTTT.

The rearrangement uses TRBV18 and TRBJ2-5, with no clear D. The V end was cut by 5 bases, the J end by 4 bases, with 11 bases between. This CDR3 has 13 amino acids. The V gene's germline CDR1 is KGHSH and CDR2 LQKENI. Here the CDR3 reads CASSTDMLETQYF. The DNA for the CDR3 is TGTGCCAGCTCAACAGACATGCTAGAGACCCAGTACTTC. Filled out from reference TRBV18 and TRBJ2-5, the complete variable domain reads NAGVMQNPRHLVRRRGQEARLRCSPMKGHSHVYWYRQLPEEGLKFMVYLQKENIIDESGMPKERFSAEFPKEGPSILRIQQVVRGDSAAYFCASSTDMLETQYFGPGTRLLVL.

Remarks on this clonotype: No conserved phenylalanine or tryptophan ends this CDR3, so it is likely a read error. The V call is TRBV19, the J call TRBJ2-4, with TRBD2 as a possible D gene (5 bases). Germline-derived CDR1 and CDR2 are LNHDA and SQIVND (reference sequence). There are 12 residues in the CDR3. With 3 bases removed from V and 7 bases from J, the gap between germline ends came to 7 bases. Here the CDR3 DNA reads TGTGCCAGTAGTATGGACTCCAACATTCAGTACCTC. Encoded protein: CASSMDSNIQYL.

The CDR3 sequence: CASSQDNWASSYNEQFF. In DNA, the CDR3 is TGCGCCAGCAGCCAAGATAACTGGGCAAGCTCCTACAATGAGCAGTTCTTC. The J gene is TRBJ2-1, the V gene TRBV4-3; no clear D gene. Germline V lookup: CDR1 LGHNA, CDR2 YSLEER. V lost 0 bases and J lost 0, with 12 bases in between. The CDR3 is 17 amino acids.

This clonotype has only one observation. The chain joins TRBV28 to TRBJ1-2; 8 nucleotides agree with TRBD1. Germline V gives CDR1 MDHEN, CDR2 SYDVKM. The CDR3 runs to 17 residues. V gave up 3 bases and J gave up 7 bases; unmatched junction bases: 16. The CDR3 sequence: CASSFPSSGGLWSGYTF. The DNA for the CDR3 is TGTGCCAGCAGTTTCCCCTCGTCAGGGGGCTTATGGTCTGGCTACACCTTC.

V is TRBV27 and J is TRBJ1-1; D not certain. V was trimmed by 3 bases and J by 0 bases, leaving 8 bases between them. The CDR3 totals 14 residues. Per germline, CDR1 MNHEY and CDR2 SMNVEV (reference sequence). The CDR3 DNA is TGTGCCAGCAGTTTTGGGCAGATGAACACTGAAGCTTTCTTT. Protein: CASSFGQMNTEAFF.

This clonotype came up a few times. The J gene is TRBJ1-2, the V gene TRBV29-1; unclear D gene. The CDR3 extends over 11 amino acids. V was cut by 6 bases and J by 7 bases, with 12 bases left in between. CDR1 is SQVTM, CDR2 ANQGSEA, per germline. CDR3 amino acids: CSVPDLGGYTF. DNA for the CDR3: TGCAGCGTCCCGGACCTTGGTGGCTACACCTTC. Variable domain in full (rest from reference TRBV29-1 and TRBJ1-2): SAVISQKPSRDICQRGTSLTIQCQVDSQVTMMFWYRQQPGQSLTLIATANQGSEATYESGFVIDKFPISRPNLTFSTLTVSNMSPEDSSIYLCSVPDLGGYTFGSGTRLTVV.

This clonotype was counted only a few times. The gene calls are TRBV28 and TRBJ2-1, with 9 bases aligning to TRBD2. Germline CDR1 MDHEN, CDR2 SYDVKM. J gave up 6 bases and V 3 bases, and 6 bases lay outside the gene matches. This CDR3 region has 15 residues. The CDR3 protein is CASSLGSGSFNEQFF. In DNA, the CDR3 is TGTGCCAGCAGTTTGGGTAGCGGGAGTTTCAATGAGCAGTTCTTC.